This is a list of T cell receptor beta chains from one sample in a study of somatic mutations in cytotoxic T cells in rheumatoid arthritis. This table comes from immunoSEQ multiplex PCR, and its TCRdb copy is limited to in-frame clones, with some not included. The table lists roughly 32,000 clones, approximately 85% of them singletons. The specimen sequenced was CD8+ T cells sorted from blood. The receptors originated from an adult with rheumatoid arthritis. The CDR3 runs from the conserved cysteine through the conserved F or W. Fields, in order: J gene, D gene, V gene, clone size, CDR3 protein, CDR3 DNA. A D gene is named only where the DNA matches it firmly. Only some rows state a clone size, as once, few, many or a class for expanded clones.

TRBJ2-7 - TRBV2 - CASMGGLYEQYF TGTGCCAGCATGGGGGGGCTCTACGAGCAGTACTTC
TRBJ1-1 TRBD1 TRBV5-1 - CASSPRTGGEAFF TGCGCCAGCAGCCCCCGGACAGGGGGAGAAGCTTTCTTT
TRBJ2-2 TRBD2 TRBV28 - CAAERGGASTGELFF TGTGCCGCCGAGCGGGGGGGGGCGTCGACCGGGGAGCTGTTTTTT
TRBJ1-5 - TRBV5-6 once CASSLGGVKPQHF TGTGCCAGCAGCTTGGGGGGAGTCAAGCCCCAGCATTTT
TRBJ2-2 - TRBV28 - CASSLAPGLYTGELFF TGTGCCAGCAGTTTAGCCCCCGGATTGTACACCGGGGAGCTGTTTTTT
TRBJ1-1 - TRBV11-2 - CATSEGNEAFF TGTGCCACTTCAGAGGGCAACGAAGCTTTCTTT
TRBJ2-7 - TRBV13 - CASSLEGDRSYEQYF TGTGCCAGCAGCTTAGAGGGCGACAGGAGCTACGAGCAGTACTTC
TRBJ2-2 TRBD2 TRBV6-5 - CASSSLSGAGELFF TGTGCCAGCAGTTCCCTTAGCGGGGCGGGGGAGCTGTTTTTT
TRBJ1-5 TRBD1 TRBV6-6 once CASSSTGGQPQHF TGTGCCAGCAGTTCTACAGGGGGTCAGCCCCAGCATTTT
TRBJ1-2 - TRBV6-1 - CASSENEAANYGYTF TGTGCCAGCAGTGAAAATGAGGCGGCCAACTATGGCTACACCTTC
TRBJ1-6 - TRBV4-3 - CASSRGSSSYNSPLHF TGCGCCAGCAGCCGGGGGTCGAGCTCCTATAATTCACCCCTCCACTTT
TRBJ2-7 TRBD1 TRBV28 - CASSLPGSGQEYF TGTGCCAGCAGTCTACCCGGTAGTGGACAGGAGTACTTC
TRBJ1-2 - TRBV11-3 - CASSPRTDYGYTF TGTGCCAGCAGCCCCCGGACGGACTATGGCTACACCTTC
TRBJ2-7 TRBD2 TRBV29-1 - CSAQPGLGNEQYF TGCAGCGCGCAACCGGGACTAGGGAACGAGCAGTACTTC
TRBJ1-2 TRBD1 TRBV15 - CATSRGDRGGDGYTF TGTGCCACCAGCAGAGGGGACAGAGGCGGTGATGGCTACACCTTC
TRBJ2-1 TRBD2 TRBV6-1 - CASSELAGDPYNEQFF TGTGCCAGCAGTGAATTAGCGGGGGACCCATACAATGAGCAGTTCTTC
TRBJ1-1 TRBD1 TRBV9 - CASSGPGTVLEAFF TGTGCCAGCAGCGGTCCCGGGACAGTTCTTGAAGCTTTCTTT
TRBJ1-5 TRBD1 TRBV2 - CASSGRPGGGQPQHF TGTGCCAGCAGTGGTAGGCCAGGGGGCGGTCAGCCCCAGCATTTT
TRBJ1-2 - TRBV19 - CASSIATGIYGYTF TGTGCCAGTAGTATTGCGACAGGAATATATGGCTACACCTTC
TRBJ2-2 - TRBV2 - CASNPGYVIPGELFF TGTGCCAGCAATCCGGGATACGTAATCCCCGGGGAGCTGTTTTTT
TRBJ2-3 - TRBV9 - CASSVAGEGDSDTQYF TGTGCCAGCAGCGTTGCGGGAGAGGGGGACTCAGATACGCAGTATTTT
TRBJ2-1 TRBD1 TRBV29-1 - CSVEGQGVGDEQFF TGCAGCGTTGAAGGGCAGGGGGTGGGCGATGAGCAGTTCTTC
TRBJ2-7 TRBD1 TRBV5-1 - CASSLRKGTATYEQYF TGCGCCAGCAGCTTGAGGAAAGGGACAGCCACCTACGAGCAGTACTTC
TRBJ1-5 - TRBV12-2 - CASRLASGGPNQPQHF TGTGCAAGTCGCTTAGCGAGCGGGGGCCCCAATCAGCCCCAGCATTTT
TRBJ2-5 TRBD2 TRBV6-5 - CASSYASRGGRETQYF TGTGCCAGCAGTTACGCCTCGCGGGGGGGCAGGGAGACCCAGTACTTC
TRBJ2-2 - TRBV7-6 - CASSPRGGRGTGELFF TGTGCCAGCAGCCCAAGGGGGGGCCGGGGCACCGGGGAGCTGTTTTTT
TRBJ2-7 TRBD1 TRBV5-1 - CASSSGTVNSYEQYF TGCGCCAGCAGCTCGGGGACAGTGAACTCCTACGAGCAGTACTTC
TRBJ1-2 TRBD1 TRBV5-1 - CASSFWGTEINYGYTF TGCGCCAGCAGCTTTTGGGGGACAGAGATTAACTATGGCTACACCTTC
TRBJ2-5 - TRBV4-2 - CASSHVDRRREETQYF TGTGCCAGCAGCCACGTCGACCGACGGAGGGAAGAGACCCAGTACTTC
TRBJ2-1 - TRBV5-5 - CASSLGMGGSEQFF TGTGCCAGCAGCTTGGGCATGGGGGGATCTGAGCAGTTCTTC
TRBJ1-5 TRBD1 TRBV5-6 - CASSWGTGWNQPQHF TGTGCCAGCAGCTGGGGGACAGGGTGGAATCAGCCCCAGCATTTT
TRBJ2-1 TRBD2 TRBV9 - CASSVGLAVYNEQFF TGTGCCAGCAGCGTAGGACTAGCGGTCTACAATGAGCAGTTCTTC
TRBJ1-2 TRBD1 TRBV6-5 once CASSVRQGSNYGYTF TGTGCCAGCAGCGTCAGACAGGGGTCTAACTATGGCTACACCTTC
TRBJ2-1 TRBD1 TRBV6-5 - CASSSGTGYYNEQFF TGTGCCAGCAGTTCCGGGACAGGGTACTACAATGAGCAGTTCTTC
TRBJ2-3 - TRBV29-1 - CSVRTPDSVF TGCAGCGTTAGGACGCCGGACTCAGTTTTT
TRBJ2-7 - TRBV11-2 - CASSLGGRDEQYF TGTGCCAGCAGCTTGGGGGGTCGCGACGAGCAGTACTTC
TRBJ1-3 TRBD1 TRBV7-9 - CASSFTRDRGFTSGNTIYF TGTGCCAGCAGCTTTACCCGGGACAGGGGATTTACCTCTGGAAACACCATATATTTT
TRBJ2-7 - TRBV6-5 few CASTNSYEQYF TGTGCCAGCACTAATTCCTACGAGCAGTACTTC
TRBJ2-1 - TRBV29-1 - CSVVGGWEQFF TGCAGCGTTGTTGGGGGCTGGGAGCAGTTCTTC
TRBJ1-1 TRBD1 TRBV27 - CASSSGGRLGAFF TGTGCCAGCAGTTCAGGGGGGAGGTTGGGAGCTTTCTTT
TRBJ2-5 TRBD2 TRBV2 - CASSAGLAGGPGVGTQYF TGTGCCAGCAGTGCGGGACTAGCGGGGGGGCCGGGGGTTGGGACCCAGTACTTC
TRBJ2-5 TRBD2 TRBV4-3 - CASSHPRLAGARAETQYF TGCGCCAGCAGCCACCCCCGCCTAGCGGGGGCCCGAGCAGAGACCCAGTACTTC
TRBJ2-1 TRBD2 TRBV11-1 - CASRLTSGGYNEQFF TGTGCCAGCAGGTTGACTAGCGGGGGGTACAATGAGCAGTTCTTC
TRBJ1-2 - TRBV19 - CASSQGWSYGYTF TGTGCCAGTAGTCAGGGTTGGAGCTATGGCTACACCTTC
TRBJ1-3 - TRBV27 - CASSFTAPPAGNTIYF TGTGCCAGCAGTTTTACCGCCCCGCCGGCCGGGAACACCATATATTTT
TRBJ2-1 - TRBV7-6 - CASSLMGLDEQFF TGTGCCAGCAGCTTAATGGGGTTGGATGAGCAGTTCTTC
TRBJ1-1 TRBD1 TRBV7-3 - CASSLNGGQALEAFF TGTGCCAGCAGCTTAAACGGTGGACAGGCCCTAGAAGCTTTCTTT
TRBJ2-3 TRBD2 TRBV6-4 once CASSDASGGATDTQYF TGTGCCAGCAGTGACGCTAGCGGGGGGGCCACAGATACGCAGTATTTT
TRBJ2-1 - TRBV7-8 few CASSSGTPYYNEQFF TGTGCCAGCAGCTCCGGGACGCCGTACTACAATGAGCAGTTCTTC
TRBJ2-1 - TRBV30 few CAWEKTSSQFF TGTGCCTGGGAAAAAACTAGTTCCCAGTTCTTC
TRBJ2-7 - TRBV7-8 - CASSSLGGGQLEQYF TGTGCCAGCAGCTCCCTAGGGGGAGGGCAACTCGAGCAGTACTTC
TRBJ2-1 TRBD2 TRBV7-9 - CASIAGGGRAGNEQFF TGTGCCAGCATTGCGGGGGGCGGGAGGGCCGGGAATGAGCAGTTCTTC
TRBJ2-1 TRBD2 TRBV4-3 - CASSQEAGGSDEQFF TGCGCCAGCAGCCAAGAGGCGGGAGGGTCGGATGAGCAGTTCTTC
TRBJ2-1 TRBD2 TRBV19 - CASSIGRERDEQFF TGTGCCAGTAGTATCGGGCGGGAGAGGGATGAGCAGTTCTTC
TRBJ2-5 - TRBV11-2 - CASSLGSETQYF TGTGCCAGCAGCTTAGGGTCTGAGACCCAGTACTTC
TRBJ2-1 TRBD1 TRBV19 - CASRLVGTGNEQFF TGTGCCAGTAGACTGGTAGGGACAGGTAATGAGCAGTTCTTC
TRBJ2-6 - TRBV4-3 medium-sized CASSQESGSGANVLTF TGCGCCAGCAGCCAAGAAAGCGGCTCTGGGGCCAACGTCCTGACTTTC